This T cell receptor beta chain was sequenced during a study of blood T cell repertoires in COVID-19. Study context: Acute and convalescent COVID-19 samples came from the United States, Italy and Spain.

Per the germline V gene, CDR1 is MNHEY and CDR2 is SMNVEV (reference sequence). The CDR3 has 14 residues. The ends lost 2 bases at V and 5 bases at J; junction bases unmatched: 5. Generated by immunoSEQ multiplex PCR, the TCRdb table keeps only in-frame clones and is missing some. Of 200,000 to 300,000 clones detected, 80% to 95% appear once; the ten largest clones hold approximately 0.8%. Followed longitudinally, the Seattle patients had been enrolled during active infection. Sequencing used peripheral blood. This receptor was identified in a man aged 25 to 45 with COVID-19, enrolled during active disease. This sequence joins TRBV27 and TRBJ1-1, with 7 bases lining up with TRBD1. The CDR3 loop reads CASSLEGAWTEAFF. DNA of the CDR3: TGTGCCAGCAGTTTAGAGGGGGCTTGGACTGAAGCTTTCTTT.